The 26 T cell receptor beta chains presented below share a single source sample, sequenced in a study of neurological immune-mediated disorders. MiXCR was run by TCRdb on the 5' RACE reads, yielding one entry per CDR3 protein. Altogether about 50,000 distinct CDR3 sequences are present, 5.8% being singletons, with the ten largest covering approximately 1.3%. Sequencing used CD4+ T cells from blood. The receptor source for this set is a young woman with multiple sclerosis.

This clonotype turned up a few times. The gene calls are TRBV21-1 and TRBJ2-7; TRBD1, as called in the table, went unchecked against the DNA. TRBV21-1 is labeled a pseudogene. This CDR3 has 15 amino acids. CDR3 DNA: TGTGCCAGCAGCCGGCTGTCCGGGACAGGGTCCGAGCAGTACGTC. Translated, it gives CASSRLSGTGSEQYV.

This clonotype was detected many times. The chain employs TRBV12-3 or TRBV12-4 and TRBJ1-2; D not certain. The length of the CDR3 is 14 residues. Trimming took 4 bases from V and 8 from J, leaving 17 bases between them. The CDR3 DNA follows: TGTGCCAGCAGTTCCCCGTGGACCGGGCGGGGCTACACCTTC. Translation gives CASSSPWTGRGYTF.

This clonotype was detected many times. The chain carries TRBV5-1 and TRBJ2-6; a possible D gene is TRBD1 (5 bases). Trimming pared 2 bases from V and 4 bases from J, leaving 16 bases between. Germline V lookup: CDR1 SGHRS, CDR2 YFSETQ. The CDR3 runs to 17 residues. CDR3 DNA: TGCGCCAGCAGCTTAGAGATCAGGGTTTCGGGGGCCAACGTCCTGACTTTC. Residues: CASSLEIRVSGANVLTF.

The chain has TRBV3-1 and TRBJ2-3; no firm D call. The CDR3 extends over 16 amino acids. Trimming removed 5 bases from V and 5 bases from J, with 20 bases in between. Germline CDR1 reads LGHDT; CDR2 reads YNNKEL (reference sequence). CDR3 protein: CASSERTRVSLDTQYF. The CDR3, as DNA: TGTGCCAGCAGCGAGAGAACCCGGGTTTCTCTAGATACGCAGTATTTT.

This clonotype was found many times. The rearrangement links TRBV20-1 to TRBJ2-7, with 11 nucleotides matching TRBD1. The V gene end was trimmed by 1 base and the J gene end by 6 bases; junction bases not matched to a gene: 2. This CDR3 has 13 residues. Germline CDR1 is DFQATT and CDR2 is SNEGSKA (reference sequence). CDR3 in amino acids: CSARAGTGGEQYV. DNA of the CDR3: TGCAGTGCTAGAGCCGGGACAGGGGGCGAGCAGTACGTC.

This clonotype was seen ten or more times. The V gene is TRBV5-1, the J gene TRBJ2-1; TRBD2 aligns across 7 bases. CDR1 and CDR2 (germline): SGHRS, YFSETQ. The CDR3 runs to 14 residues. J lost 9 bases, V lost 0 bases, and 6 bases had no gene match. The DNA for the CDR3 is TGCGCCAGCAGCTTGGGGGAGGGCCGGGGTGAGCAGTTCTTC. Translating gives CASSLGEGRGEQFF.

The CDR3 nucleotides read TGTGCCAGCAGTTTATTAGCGGGAGGTACCGGGGAGCTGTTTTTT. Protein: CASSLLAGGTGELFF. The V call is TRBV12-3 or TRBV12-4, the J call TRBJ2-2; the match to TRBD2 covers 10 bases. Trimming removed 2 bases from V and 5 bases from J; junction bases left unmatched: 2. The CDR3 has 15 residues.

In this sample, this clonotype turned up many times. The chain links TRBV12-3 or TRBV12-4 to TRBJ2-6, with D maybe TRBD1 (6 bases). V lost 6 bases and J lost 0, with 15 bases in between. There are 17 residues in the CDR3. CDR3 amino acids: CASSYRVPNSGANVLTF. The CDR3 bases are TGTGCCAGCAGCTACAGGGTTCCCAACTCTGGGGCCAACGTCCTGACTTTC.

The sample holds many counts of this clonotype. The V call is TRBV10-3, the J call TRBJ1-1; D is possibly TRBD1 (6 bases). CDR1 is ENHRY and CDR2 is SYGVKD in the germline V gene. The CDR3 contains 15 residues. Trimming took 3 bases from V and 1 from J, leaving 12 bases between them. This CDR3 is CAISELGAGNTEAFF. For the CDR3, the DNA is TGTGCCATCAGTGAACTGGGGGCGGGGAACACTGAAGCTTTCTTT.

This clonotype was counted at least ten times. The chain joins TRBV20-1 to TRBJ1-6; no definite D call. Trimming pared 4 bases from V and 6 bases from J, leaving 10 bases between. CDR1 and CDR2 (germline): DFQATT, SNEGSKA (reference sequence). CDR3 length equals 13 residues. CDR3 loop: CSATLRANSPLHF. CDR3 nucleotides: TGCAGTGCTACCCTGAGGGCTAATTCACCCCTCCACTTT.

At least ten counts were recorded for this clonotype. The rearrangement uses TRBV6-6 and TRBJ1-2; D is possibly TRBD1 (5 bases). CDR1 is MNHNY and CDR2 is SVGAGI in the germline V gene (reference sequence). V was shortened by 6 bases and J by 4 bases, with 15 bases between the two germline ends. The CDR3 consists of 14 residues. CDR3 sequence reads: CASSETGTTYGYTF. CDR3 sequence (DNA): TGTGCCAGCAGCGAAACCGGGACCACCTATGGCTACACCTTC.

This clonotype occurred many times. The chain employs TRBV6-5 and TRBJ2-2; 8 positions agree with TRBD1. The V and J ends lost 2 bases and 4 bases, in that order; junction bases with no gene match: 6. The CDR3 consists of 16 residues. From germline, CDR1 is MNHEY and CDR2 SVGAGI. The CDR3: CASSYGGTGSTGELFF. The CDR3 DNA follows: TGTGCCAGCAGTTACGGGGGGACAGGTAGCACCGGGGAGCTGTTTTTT.

The CDR3 sequence is CASSPGYNSPLHF. The CDR3 region has the DNA TGTGCCAGCTCACCAGGCTATAATTCACCCCTCCACTTT. V usage is TRBV18 and J usage is TRBJ1-6, with D unresolved. Germline V gene data show CDR1 as KGHSH and CDR2 as LQKENI. The CDR3 consists of 13 residues. V gave up 2 bases and J gave up 3 bases, with 2 bases separating them.

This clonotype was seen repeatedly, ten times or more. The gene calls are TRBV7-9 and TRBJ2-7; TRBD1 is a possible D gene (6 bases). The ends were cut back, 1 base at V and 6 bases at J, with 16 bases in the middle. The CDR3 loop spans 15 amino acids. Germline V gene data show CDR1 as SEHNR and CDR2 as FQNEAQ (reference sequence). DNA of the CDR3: TGTGCCAGCAGCTTAGGCCCCGACAGGTTGGGCGAGCAGTACTTC. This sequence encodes CASSLGPDRLGEQYF.

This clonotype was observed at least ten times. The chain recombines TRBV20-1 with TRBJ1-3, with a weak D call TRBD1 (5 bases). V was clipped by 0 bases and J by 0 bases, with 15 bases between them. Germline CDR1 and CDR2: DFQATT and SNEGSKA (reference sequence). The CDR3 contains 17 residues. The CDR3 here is CSARDPSTATSGNTIYF. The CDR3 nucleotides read TGCAGTGCTAGAGATCCTTCGACAGCCACCTCTGGAAACACCATATATTTT.

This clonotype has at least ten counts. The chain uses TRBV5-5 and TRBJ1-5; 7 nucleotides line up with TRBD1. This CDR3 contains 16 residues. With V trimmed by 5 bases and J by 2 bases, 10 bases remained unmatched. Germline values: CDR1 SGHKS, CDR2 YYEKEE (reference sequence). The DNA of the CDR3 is TGTGCCAGCAGAAAAGAGGGTACAGGGGGCAATCAGCCCCAGCATTTT. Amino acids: CASRKEGTGGNQPQHF.

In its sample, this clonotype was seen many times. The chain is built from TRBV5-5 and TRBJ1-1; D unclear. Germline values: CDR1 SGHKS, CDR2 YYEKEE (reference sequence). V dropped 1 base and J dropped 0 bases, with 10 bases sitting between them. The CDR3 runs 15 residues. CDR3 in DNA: TGTGCCAGCAGCTTGTGGGCAGACATGAACACTGAAGCTTTCTTT. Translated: CASSLWADMNTEAFF.

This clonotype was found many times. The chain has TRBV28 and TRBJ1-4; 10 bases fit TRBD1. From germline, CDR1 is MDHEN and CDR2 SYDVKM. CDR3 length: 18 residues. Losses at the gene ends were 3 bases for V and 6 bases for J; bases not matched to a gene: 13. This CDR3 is CASSFYLFAGTGDEKLFF. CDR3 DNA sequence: TGTGCCAGCAGTTTTTATCTTTTCGCTGGGACAGGGGATGAAAAACTGTTTTTT.

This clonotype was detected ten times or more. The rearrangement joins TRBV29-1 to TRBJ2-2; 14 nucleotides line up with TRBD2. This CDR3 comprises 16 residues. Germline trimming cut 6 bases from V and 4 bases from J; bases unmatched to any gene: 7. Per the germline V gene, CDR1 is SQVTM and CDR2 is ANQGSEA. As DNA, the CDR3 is TGCAGCGTGTCGGGACTAGCGGGGGAGATCACCGGGGAGCTGTTTTTT. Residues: CSVSGLAGEITGELFF.

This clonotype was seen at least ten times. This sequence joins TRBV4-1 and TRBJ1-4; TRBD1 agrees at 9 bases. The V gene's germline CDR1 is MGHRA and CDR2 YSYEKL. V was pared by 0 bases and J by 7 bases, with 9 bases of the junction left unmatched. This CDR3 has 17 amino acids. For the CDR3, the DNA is TGCGCCAGCAGCCAAGACCGAAACCGGGACAGGGTTGAAAAACTGTTTTTT. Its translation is CASSQDRNRDRVEKLFF.

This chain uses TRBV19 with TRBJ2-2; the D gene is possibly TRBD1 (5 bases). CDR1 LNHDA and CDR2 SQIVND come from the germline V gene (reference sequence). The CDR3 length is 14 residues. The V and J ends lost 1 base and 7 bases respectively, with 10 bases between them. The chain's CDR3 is CASSIGQGNGELFF. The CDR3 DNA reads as TGTGCCAGTAGTATAGGCCAGGGCAACGGGGAGCTGTTTTTT.

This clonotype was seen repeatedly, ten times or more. Here the CDR3 reads CASMTPGQNTEAFF. As DNA, the CDR3 is TGTGCCAGCATGACGCCGGGACAGAACACTGAAGCTTTCTTT. This chain connects TRBV6-5 to TRBJ1-1, with TRBD1 as a possible D gene (6 bases). Deletions cut 7 bases from V and 1 base from J, with 13 bases between. Germline V gene lookup returns CDR1 MNHEY and CDR2 SVGAGI. The CDR3 loop spans 14 amino acids.

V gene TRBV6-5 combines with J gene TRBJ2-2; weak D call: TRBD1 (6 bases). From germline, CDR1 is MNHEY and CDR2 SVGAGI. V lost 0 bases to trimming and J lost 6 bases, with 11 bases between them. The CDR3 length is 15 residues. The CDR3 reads CASSYSRRGAGELFF. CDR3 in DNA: TGTGCCAGCAGTTACTCGCGCAGGGGAGCCGGGGAGCTGTTTTTT.

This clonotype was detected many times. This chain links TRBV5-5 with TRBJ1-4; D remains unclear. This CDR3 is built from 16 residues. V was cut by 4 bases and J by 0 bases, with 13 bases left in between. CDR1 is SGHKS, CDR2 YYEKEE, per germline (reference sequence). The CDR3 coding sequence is TGTGCCAGCAGCCCGGTCCCGGGAACAACTAATGAAAAACTGTTTTTT. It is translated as CASSPVPGTTNEKLFF.

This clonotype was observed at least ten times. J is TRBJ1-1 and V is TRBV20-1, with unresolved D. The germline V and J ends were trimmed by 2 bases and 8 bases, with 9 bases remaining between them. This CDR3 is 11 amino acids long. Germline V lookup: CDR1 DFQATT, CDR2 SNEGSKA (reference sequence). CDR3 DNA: TGCAGTGCTAGAAAGGCCCCAGAAGCTTTCTTT. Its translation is CSARKAPEAFF.

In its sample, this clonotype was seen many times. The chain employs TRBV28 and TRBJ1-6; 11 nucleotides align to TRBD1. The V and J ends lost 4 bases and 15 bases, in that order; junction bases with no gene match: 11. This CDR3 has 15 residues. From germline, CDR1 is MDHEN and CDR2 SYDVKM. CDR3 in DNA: TGTGCCAGCAGTTCCCCCGGGACAGGGGGTGACCTCCTCCACTTT. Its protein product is CASSSPGTGGDLLHF.